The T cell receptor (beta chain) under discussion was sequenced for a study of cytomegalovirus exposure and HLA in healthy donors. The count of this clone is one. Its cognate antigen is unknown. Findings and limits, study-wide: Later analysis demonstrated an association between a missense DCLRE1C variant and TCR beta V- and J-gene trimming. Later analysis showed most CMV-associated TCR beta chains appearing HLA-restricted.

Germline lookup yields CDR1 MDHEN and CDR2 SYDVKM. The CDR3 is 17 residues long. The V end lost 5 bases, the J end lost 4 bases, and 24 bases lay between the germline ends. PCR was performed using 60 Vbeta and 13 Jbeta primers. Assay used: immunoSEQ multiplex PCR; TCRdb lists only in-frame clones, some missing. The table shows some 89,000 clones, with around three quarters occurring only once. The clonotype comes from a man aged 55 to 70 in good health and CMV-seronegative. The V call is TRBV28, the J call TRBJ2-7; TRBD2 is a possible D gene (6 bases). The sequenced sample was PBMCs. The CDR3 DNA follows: TGTGCCAGCAGTCAACCTCCGGGACTCTTATTGGGGTACGAGCAGTACTTC. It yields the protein CASSQPPGLLLGYEQYF.